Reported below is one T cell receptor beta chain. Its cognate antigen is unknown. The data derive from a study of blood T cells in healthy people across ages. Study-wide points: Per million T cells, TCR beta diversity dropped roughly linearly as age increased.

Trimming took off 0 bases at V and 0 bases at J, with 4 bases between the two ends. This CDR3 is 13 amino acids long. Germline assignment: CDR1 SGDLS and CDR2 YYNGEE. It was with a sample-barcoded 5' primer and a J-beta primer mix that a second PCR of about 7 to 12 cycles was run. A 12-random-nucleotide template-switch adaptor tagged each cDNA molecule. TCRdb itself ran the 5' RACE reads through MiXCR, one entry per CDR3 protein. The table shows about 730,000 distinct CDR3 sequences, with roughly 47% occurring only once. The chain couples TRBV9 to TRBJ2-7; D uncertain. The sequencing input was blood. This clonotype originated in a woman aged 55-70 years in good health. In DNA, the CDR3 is TGTGCCAGCAGCGTAGCTTCCTCCTACGAGCAGTACTTC. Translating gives CASSVASSYEQYF.